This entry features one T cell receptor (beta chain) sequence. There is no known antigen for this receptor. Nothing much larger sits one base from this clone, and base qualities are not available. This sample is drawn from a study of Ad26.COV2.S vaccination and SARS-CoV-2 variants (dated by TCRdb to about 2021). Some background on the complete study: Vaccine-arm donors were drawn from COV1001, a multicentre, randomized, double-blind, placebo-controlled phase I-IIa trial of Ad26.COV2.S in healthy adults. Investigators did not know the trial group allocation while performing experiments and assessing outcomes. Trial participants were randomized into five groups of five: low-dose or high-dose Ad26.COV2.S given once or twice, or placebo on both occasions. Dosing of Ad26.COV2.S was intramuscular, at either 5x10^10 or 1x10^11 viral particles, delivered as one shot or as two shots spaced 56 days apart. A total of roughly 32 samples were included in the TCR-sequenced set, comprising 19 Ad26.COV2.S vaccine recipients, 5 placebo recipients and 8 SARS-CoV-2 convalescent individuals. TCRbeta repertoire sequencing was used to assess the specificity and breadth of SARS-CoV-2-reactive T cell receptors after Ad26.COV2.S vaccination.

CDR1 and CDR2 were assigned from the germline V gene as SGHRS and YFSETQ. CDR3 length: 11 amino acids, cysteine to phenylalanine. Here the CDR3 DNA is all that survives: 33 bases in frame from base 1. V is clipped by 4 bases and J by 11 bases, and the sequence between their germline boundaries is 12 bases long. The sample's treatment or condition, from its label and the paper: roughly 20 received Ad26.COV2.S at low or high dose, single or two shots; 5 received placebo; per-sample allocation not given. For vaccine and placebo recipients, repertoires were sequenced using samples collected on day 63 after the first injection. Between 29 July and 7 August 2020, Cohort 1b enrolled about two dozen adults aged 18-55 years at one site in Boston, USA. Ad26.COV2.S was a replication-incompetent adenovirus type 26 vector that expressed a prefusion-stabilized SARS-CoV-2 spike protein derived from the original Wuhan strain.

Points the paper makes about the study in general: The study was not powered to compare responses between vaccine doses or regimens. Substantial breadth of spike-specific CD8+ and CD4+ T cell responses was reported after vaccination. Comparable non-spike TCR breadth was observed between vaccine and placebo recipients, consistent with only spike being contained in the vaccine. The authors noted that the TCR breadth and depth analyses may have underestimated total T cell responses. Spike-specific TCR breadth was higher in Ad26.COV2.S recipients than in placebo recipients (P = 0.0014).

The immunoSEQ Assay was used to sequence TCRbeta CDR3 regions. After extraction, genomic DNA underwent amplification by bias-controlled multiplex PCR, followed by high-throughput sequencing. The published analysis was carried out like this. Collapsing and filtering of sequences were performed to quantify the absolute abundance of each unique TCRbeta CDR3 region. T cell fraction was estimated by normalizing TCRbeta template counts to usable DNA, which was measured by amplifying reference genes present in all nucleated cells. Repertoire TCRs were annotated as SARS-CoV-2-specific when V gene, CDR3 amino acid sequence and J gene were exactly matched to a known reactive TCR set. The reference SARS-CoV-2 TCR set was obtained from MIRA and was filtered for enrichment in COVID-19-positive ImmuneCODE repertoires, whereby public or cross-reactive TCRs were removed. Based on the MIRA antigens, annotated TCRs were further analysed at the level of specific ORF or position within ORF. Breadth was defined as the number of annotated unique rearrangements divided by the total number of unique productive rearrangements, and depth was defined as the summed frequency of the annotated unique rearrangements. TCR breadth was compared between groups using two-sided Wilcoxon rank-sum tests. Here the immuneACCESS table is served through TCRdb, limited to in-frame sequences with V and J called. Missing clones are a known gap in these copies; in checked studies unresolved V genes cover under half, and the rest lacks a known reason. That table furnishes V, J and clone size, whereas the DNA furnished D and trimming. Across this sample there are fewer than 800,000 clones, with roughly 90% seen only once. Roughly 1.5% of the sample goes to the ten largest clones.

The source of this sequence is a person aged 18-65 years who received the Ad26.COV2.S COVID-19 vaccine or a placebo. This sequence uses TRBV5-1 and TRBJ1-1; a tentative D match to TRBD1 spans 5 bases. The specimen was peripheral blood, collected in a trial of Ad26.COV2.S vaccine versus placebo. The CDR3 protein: CASSGQGVAFF. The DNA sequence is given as TGCGCCAGCAGCGGTCAGGGTGTGGCTTTCTTT.